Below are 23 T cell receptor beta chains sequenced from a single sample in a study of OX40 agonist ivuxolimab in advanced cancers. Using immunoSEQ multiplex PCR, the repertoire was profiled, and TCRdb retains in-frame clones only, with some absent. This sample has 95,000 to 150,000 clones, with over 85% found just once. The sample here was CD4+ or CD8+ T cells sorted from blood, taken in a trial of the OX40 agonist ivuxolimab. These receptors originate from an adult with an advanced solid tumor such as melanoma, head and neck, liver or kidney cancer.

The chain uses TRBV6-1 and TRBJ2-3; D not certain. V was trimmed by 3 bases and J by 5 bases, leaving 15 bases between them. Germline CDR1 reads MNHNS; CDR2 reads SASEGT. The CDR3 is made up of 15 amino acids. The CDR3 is CASSDPAGLKDTQYF. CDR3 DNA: TGTGCCAGCAGTGATCCGGCAGGTCTTAAAGATACGCAGTATTTT.

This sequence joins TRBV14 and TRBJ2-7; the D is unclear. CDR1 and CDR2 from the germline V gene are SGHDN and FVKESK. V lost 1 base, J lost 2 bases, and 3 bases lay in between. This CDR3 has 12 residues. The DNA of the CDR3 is TGTGCCAGCAGCCAAGTACCCTACGAGCAGTACTTC. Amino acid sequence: CASSQVPYEQYF. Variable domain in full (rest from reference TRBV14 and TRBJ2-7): EAGVTQFPSHSVIEKGQTVTLRCDPISGHDNLYWYRRVMGKEIKFLLHFVKESKQDESGMPNNRFLAERTGGTYSTLKVQPAELEDSGVYFCASSQVPYEQYFGPGTRLTVT.

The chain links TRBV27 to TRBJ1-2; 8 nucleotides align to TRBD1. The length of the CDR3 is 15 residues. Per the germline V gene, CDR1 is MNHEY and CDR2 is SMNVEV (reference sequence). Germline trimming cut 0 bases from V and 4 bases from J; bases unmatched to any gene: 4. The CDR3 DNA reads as TGTGCCAGCAGTTTATCTGGGGGACAGGTCTATGGCTACACCTTC. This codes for CASSLSGGQVYGYTF.

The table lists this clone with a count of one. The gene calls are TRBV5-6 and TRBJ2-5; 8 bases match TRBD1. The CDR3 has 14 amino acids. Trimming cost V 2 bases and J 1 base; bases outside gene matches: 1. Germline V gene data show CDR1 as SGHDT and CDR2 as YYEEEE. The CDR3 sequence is CASSFRGLQETQYF. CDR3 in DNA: TGTGCCAGCAGCTTCAGGGGGCTCCAAGAGACCCAGTACTTC.

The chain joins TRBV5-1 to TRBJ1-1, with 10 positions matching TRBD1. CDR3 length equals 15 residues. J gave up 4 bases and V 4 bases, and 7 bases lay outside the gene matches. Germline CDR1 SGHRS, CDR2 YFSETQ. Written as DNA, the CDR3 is TGCGCCAGCAGCGGGACAGGGGCCCCCTTCACTGAAGCTTTCTTT. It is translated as CASSGTGAPFTEAFF.

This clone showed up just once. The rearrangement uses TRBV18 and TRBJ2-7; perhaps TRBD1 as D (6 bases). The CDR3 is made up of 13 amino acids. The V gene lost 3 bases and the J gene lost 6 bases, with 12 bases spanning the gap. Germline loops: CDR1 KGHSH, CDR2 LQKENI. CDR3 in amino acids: CASSPKQGTEQYF. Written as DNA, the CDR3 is TGTGCCAGCTCACCTAAACAGGGAACCGAGCAGTACTTC.

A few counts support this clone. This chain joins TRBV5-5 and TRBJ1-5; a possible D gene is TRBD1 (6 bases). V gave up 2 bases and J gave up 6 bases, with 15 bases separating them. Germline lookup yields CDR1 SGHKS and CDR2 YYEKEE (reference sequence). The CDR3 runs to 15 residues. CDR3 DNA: TGTGCCAGCAGCTTAGAGAGGCAGGGGAGTCAGCCCCAGCATTTT. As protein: CASSLERQGSQPQHF.

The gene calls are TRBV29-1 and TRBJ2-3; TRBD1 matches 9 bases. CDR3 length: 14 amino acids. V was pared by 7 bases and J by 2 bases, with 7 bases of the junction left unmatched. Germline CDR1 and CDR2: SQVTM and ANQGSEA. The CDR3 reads CSAGGTGFTDTQYF. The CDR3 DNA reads TGCAGCGCCGGAGGGACAGGGTTCACAGATACGCAGTATTTT.

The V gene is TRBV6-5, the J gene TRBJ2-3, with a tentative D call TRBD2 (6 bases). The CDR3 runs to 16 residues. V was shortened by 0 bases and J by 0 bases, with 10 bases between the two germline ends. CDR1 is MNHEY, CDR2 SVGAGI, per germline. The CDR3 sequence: CASSYSGTVSTDTQYF. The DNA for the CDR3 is TGTGCCAGCAGTTACTCAGGGACTGTAAGCACAGATACGCAGTATTTT.

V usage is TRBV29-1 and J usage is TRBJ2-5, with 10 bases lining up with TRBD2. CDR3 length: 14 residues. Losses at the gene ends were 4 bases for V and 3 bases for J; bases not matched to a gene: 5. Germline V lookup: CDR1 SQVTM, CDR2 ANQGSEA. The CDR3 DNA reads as TGCAGCGTTGTGACTAGCGGGCTCGAAGAGACCCAGTACTTC. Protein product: CSVVTSGLEETQYF.

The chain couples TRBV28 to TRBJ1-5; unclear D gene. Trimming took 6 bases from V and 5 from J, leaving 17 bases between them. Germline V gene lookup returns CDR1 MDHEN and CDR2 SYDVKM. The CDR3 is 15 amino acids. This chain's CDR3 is CASRAGSTWYQPQHF. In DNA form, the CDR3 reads TGTGCCAGCAGGGCCGGCAGTACCTGGTATCAGCCCCAGCATTTT. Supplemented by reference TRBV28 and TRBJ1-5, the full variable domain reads DVKVTQSSRYLVKRTGEKVFLECVQDMDHENMFWYRQDPGLGLRLIYFSYDVKMKEKGDIPEGYSVSREKKERFSLILESASTNQTSMYLCASRAGSTWYQPQHFGDGTRLSIL.

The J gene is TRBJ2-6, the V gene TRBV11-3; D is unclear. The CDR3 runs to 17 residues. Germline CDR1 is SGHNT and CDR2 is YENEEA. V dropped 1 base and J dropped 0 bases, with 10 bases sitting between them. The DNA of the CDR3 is TGTGCCAGCAGCTTAGTGGCATCGAGCTCTGGGGCCAACGTCCTGACTTTC. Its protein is CASSLVASSSGANVLTF.

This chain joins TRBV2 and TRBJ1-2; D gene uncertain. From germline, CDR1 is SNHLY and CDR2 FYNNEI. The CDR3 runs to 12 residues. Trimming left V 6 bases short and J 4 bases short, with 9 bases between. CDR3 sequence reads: CASSEEGYGYTF. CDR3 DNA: TGTGCCAGCAGCGAGGAGGGCTATGGCTACACCTTC. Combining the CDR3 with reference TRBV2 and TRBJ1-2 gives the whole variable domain EPEVTQTPSHQVTQMGQEVILRCVPISNHLYFYWYRQILGQKVEFLVSFYNNEISEKSEIFDDQFSVERPDGSNFTLKIRSTKLEDSAMYFCASSEEGYGYTFGSGTRLTVV.

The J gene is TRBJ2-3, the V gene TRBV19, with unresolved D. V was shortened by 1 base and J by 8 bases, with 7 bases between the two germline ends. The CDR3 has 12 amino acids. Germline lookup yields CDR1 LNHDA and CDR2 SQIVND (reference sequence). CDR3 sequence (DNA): TGTGCCAGTAGTATAGTTCTGGGTACGCAGTATTTT. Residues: CASSIVLGTQYF.

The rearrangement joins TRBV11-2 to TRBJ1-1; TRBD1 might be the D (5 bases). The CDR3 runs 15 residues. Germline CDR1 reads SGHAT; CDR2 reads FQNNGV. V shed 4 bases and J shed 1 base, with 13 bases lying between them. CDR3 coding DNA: TGTGCCAGCAGCTCGCGGGGGGTGGGGAACACTGAAGCTTTCTTT. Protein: CASSSRGVGNTEAFF.

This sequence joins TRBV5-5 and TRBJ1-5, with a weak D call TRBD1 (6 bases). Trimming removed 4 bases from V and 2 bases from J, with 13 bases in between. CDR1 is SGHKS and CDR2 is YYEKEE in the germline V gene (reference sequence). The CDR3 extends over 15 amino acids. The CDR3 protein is CASSRGGGGNQPQHF. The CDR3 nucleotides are TGTGCCAGCAGCCGGGGAGGGGGAGGCAATCAGCCCCAGCATTTT. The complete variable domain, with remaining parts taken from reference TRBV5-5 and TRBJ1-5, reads DAGVTQSPTHLIKTRGQQVTLRCSPISGHKSVSWYQQVLGQGPQFIFQYYEKEERGRGNFPDRFSARQFPNYSSELNVNALLLGDSALYLCASSRGGGGNQPQHFGDGTRLSIL.

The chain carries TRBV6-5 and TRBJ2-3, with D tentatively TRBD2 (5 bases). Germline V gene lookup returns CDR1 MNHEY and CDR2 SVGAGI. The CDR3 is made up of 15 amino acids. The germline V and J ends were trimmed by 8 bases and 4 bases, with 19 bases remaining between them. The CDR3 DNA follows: TGTGCCAGCTCCTCCGGTGGGGAGAGGGCAGATACGCAGTATTTT. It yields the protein CASSSGGERADTQYF.

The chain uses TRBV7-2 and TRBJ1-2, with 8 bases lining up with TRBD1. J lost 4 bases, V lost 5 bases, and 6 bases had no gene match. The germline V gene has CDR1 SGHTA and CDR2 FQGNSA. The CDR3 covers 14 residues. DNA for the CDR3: TGTGCCAGCAGCCCCAGTACAGGGGGCTATGGCTACACCTTC. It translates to CASSPSTGGYGYTF. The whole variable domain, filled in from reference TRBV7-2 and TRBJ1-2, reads GAGVSQSPSNKVTEKGKDVELRCDPISGHTALYWYRQSLGQGLEFLIYFQGNSAPDKSGLPSDRFSAERTGGSVSTLTIQRTQQEDSAVYLCASSPSTGGYGYTFGSGTRLTVV.

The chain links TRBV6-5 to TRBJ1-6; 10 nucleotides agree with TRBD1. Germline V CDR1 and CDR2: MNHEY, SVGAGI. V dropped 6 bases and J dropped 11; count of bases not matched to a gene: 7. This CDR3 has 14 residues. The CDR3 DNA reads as TGTGCCAGCAGCAGAGGGACAGGGGACACACCCCTCCACTTT. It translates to CASSRGTGDTPLHF.

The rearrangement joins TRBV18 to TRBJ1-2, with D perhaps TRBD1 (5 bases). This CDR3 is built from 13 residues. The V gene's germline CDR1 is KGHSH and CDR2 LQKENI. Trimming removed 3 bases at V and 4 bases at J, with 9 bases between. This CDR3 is CASSPGLSYGYTF. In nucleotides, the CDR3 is TGTGCCAGCTCACCGGGGCTTAGCTATGGCTACACCTTC.

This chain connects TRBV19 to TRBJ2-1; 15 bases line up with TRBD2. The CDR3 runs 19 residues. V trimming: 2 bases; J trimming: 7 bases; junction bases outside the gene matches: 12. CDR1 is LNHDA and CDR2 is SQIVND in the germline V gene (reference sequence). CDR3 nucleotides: TGTGCCAGTAGTATACCGGGACTAGCGGGGGGAGAAGGAAAAAATGAGCAGTTCTTC. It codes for CASSIPGLAGGEGKNEQFF. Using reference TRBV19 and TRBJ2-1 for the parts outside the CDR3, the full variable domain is DGGITQSPKYLFRKEGQNVTLSCEQNLNHDAMYWYRQDPGQGLRLIYYSQIVNDFQKGDIAEGYSVSREKKESFPLTVTSAQKNPTAFYLCASSIPGLAGGEGKNEQFFGPGTRLTVL.

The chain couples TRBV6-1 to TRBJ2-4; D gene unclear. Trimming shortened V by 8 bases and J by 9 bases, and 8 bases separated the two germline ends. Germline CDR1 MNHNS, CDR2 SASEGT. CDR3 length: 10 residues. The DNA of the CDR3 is TGTGCCAGCGGACCGGCCATTCAGTACTTC. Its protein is CASGPAIQYF.

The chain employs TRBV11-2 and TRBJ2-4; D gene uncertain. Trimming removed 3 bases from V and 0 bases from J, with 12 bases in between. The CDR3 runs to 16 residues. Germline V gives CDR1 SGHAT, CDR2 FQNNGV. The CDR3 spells CASSFRSSIAKNIQYF. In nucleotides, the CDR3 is TGTGCCAGCAGCTTCCGTTCGAGTATAGCCAAAAACATTCAGTACTTC.